This note documents a single TCR beta chain sequence. Its target is not known. Other DNA sequences in this specimen translate into the identical CDR3. This entry comes from a study of cytomegalovirus exposure and HLA in healthy donors. Study-wide points: Later on, a genetic analysis was performed. It linked a missense variant in DCLRE1C with V- and J-gene trimming of TCR beta. Researchers had no immune exposure information except CMV serostatus available.

The CDR3 loop spans 14 amino acids. Trimming took 2 bases from V and 4 from J; bases not matched to a gene: 0. The germline V gene encodes CDR1 KGHSH and CDR2 LQKENI. The primer mix had 60 Vbeta and 13 Jbeta primers. The data were produced by immunoSEQ multiplex PCR, yet TCRdb's version contains in-frame clones alone and is incomplete. The data contain 150,000 to 200,000 clones, 80% to 85% of them singletons. Among the donors, all were healthy bone marrow donors. This receptor was identified in a man aged 45-65 years in good health and CMV-seronegative. The chain combines TRBV18 with TRBJ2-5; TRBD1 aligns across 11 bases. The sample was PBMCs. CDR3 amino acids: CASSPGTGGETQYF. The CDR3 DNA reads TGTGCCAGCTCACCAGGGACAGGGGGAGAGACCCAGTACTTC. Using reference TRBV18 and TRBJ2-5 for the parts outside the CDR3, the full variable domain is NAGVMQNPRHLVRRRGQEARLRCSPMKGHSHVYWYRQLPEEGLKFMVYLQKENIIDESGMPKERFSAEFPKEGPSILRIQQVVRGDSAAYFCASSPGTGGETQYFGPGTRLLVL.